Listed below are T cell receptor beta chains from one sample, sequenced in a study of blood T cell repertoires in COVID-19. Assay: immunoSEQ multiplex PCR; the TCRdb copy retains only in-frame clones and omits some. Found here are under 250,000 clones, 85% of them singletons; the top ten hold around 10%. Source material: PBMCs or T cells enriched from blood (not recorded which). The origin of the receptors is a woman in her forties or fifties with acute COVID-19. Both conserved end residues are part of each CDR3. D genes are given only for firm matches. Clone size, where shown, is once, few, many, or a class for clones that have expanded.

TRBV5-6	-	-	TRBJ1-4	TGTGCCAGCAGCTTGGGGGCTTTGAGTAATGAAAAACTGTTTTTT	CASSLGALSNEKLFF
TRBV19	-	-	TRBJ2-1	TGTGCCAGTAGTATAGAGGTGCTGCTTACAGTACCCAATGAGCAGTTCTTC	CASSIEVLLTVPNEQFF
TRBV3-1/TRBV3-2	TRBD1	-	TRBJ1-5	TGTGCCAGCAGCCAGACCGGGACAGGTAGCCAGCCCCAGCATTTT	CASSQTGTGSQPQHF
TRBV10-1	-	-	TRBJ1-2	TGCGCCAGCAGTGGGTCCGGGACTAACTATGGCTACACCTTC	CASSGSGTNYGYTF
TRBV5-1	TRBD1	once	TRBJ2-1	TGCGCCAGCAGTTGGGACAGGGTGGTCGACAATGAGCAGTTCTTC	CASSWDRVVDNEQFF
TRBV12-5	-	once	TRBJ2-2	TGTGCTAGTGGTTTGAGGGGTGGCGGGGAGCTGTTTTTT	CASGLRGGGELFF
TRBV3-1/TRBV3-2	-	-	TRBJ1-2	TGTGCCAGCAGCCAAGAGGGGGGTGCGTGGTATGGTGGCTACACCTTC	CASSQEGGAWYGGYTF
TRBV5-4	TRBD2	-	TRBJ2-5	TGTGCCAGCAGCGGGAGACTAGCGGGGGGCAGAGAGACCCAGTACTTC	CASSGRLAGGRETQYF
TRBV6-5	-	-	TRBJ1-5	TGTGCCAGCAGTTACCGGCAGGGTTATCAGCCCCAGCATTTT	CASSYRQGYQPQHF
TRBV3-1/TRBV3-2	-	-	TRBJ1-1	TGTGCCAGCAGCCAAGATCTGGGCCCGAACACTGAAGCTTTCTTT	CASSQDLGPNTEAFF
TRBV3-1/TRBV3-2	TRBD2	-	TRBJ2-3	TGTGCCAGCAGCCTGGGGACTAGCGGGGGGGCCGAATGGAATACGCAGTATTTT	CASSLGTSGGAEWNTQYF
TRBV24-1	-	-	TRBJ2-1	TGTGCCACCAGTGATCCGGTCGGGAATGAGCAGTTCTTC	CATSDPVGNEQFF
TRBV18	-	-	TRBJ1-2	TGTGCCAGCTCACCAGGACAGAGCAACTATGGCTACACCTTC	CASSPGQSNYGYTF
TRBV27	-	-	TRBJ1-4	TGTGCCAGCAGGTCCTGGGAGACTAATGAAAAACTGTTTTTT	CASRSWETNEKLFF
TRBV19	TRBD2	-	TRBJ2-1	TGTGCCAGTACTCGCGGACTAGCGGGGGGGTCCTACAATGAGCAGTTCTTC	CASTRGLAGGSYNEQFF
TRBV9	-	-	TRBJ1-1	TGTGCCAGCAGCGTTTCGGGGGAGAACACTGAAGCTTTCTTT	CASSVSGENTEAFF
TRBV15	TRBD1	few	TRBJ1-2	TGTGCCACCAGCAGAGAGGGACAGCACTATGGCTACACCTTC	CATSREGQHYGYTF
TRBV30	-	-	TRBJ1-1	TGTGCCTGGAGTGTGGGACTCCTCCGGGGTATTAACACTGAAGCTTTCTTT	CAWSVGLLRGINTEAFF
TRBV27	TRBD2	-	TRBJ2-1	TGTGCCAGCAGTTCCCTTCCGCAGCGGGGGGGCCATGAGCAGTTCTTC	CASSSLPQRGGHEQFF
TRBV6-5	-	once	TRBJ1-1	TGTGCCAGCACCAAGAGCGGGGGCAAGGGCACTGAAGCTTTCTTT	CASTKSGGKGTEAFF
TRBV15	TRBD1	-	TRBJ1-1	TGTGCCACCAGCAGAGGTGAACAGGGGGAGAAAGAAGCTTTCTTT	CATSRGEQGEKEAFF
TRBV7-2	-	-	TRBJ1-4	TGTGCCAGCAGGGGAAATGGGACATCTAGTACTGAAAAACTGTTTTTT	CASRGNGTSSTEKLFF
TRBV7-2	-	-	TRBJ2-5	TGTGCCAGCAGCCCGAGGCGAGGCCTTAGAGAGACCCAGTACTTC	CASSPRRGLRETQYF
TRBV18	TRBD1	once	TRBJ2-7	TGTGCCAGCTCACCACAAGACAGGGGCCACGAGCAGTACTTC	CASSPQDRGHEQYF
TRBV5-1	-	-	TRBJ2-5	TGCGCCAGCAGCGGGCTAGCCATACCTCAAGAGACCCAGTACTTC	CASSGLAIPQETQYF
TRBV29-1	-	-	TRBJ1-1	TGCAGCGTTGGGGACACCAACAAAGGTGAAGCTTTCTTT	CSVGDTNKGEAFF
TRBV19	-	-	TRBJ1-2	TGTGCCAGTAGTCGACGACAGGTTGGCTATGGCTACACCTTC	CASSRRQVGYGYTF
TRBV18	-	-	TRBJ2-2	TGTGCCAGCTCACCACCGAATGGTCTACCCGCGAACACCGGGGAGCTGTTTTTT	CASSPPNGLPANTGELFF
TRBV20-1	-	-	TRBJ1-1	TGCAGTGCTTCGTCCCCCCCGAGAGCTTTCTTT	CSASSPPRAFF
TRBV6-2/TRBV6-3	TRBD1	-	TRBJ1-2	TGTGCCAGCAGTGGACAGGTCTGGAGCTACACCTTC	CASSGQVWSYTF
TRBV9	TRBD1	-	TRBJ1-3	TGTGCCAGCAGCGTAGGGGACAGCTCTGGAAACACCATATATTTT	CASSVGDSSGNTIYF
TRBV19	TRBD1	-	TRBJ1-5	TGTGCCAGTAGCGGACAGGGCTGGGATCAGCCCCAGCATTTT	CASSGQGWDQPQHF
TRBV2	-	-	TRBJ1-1	TGTGCCAGCAGACCACAGGGCCTGAACACTGAAGCTTTCTTT	CASRPQGLNTEAFF
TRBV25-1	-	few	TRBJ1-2	TGTTCCGGGGGATCCCCGAACTATGGCTACACCTTC	CSGGSPNYGYTF
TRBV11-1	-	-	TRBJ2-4	TGTGCCAGCAGCTTAGCGCGGGGGCCACCCATGGGCGACATTCAGTACTTC	CASSLARGPPMGDIQYF
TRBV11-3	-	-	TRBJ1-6	TGTGCCAGCAGCTTAGAAAGCAATTCACCCCTCCACTTT	CASSLESNSPLHF
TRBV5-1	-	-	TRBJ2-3	TGCGCCAGCAGCCCCGGGTCGACAGATACGCAGTATTTT	CASSPGSTDTQYF
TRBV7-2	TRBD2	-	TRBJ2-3	TGTGCCAGCAGCCTGAGACTAGCGGGGGGCCTAACAGATACGCAGTATTTT	CASSLRLAGGLTDTQYF
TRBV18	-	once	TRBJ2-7	TGTGCCAGCTCACACGGGAACTTAAGGGGGTACGAGCAGTACTTC	CASSHGNLRGYEQYF
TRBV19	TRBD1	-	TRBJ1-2	TGTGCCAGTAGTTTGGACAGGACCCATGGCTACACCTTC	CASSLDRTHGYTF
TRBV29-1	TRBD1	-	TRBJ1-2	TGCAGCGTTGGGACAGGGCCCGGCTACACCTTC	CSVGTGPGYTF
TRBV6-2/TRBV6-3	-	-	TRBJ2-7	TGTGCCAGCAGTAACAGGGCCGCCTACGAGCAGTACTTC	CASSNRAAYEQYF
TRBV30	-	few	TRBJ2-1	TGTGCCTGGAGTGTGACTATCAATGAGCAGTTCTTC	CAWSVTINEQFF
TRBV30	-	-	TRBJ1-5	TGTGCCTGGAGCGATAGTATGAATCAGCCCCAGCATTTT	CAWSDSMNQPQHF
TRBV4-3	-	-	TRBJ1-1	TGCGCCAGCAGCCAGGTCTTAGGACTAGATAATGAAGCTTTCTTT	CASSQVLGLDNEAFF
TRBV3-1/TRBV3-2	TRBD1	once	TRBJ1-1	TGTGCCAGCACTCGACAGGGAAGAGAACAAGCTTTCTTT	CASTRQGREQAFF
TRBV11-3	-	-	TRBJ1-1	TGTGCCAGCAGCTTAGTACAGAACACTGAAGCTTTCTTT	CASSLVQNTEAFF
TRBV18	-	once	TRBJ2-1	TGTGCCAGCTCACCTAGAGGGCCTGTTCAAAATGAGCAGTTCTTC	CASSPRGPVQNEQFF
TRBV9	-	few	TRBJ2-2	TGTGCCAGCTCCCCCGGGAACACCGGGGAGCTGTTTTTT	CASSPGNTGELFF
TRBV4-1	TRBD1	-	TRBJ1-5	TGCGCCAGCAGCCAAGATGAAGGGGCAGGGGGTAGCAATCAGCCCCAGCATTTT	CASSQDEGAGGSNQPQHF
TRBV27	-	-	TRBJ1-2	TGTGCCAGCAGTTTAAGGGGGTTTGACTATGGCTACACCTTC	CASSLRGFDYGYTF
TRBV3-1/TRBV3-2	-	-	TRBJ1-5	TGTGCCAGCAGCCAAGATAGGGGCCGCCCCGATCAGCCCCAGCATTTT	CASSQDRGRPDQPQHF
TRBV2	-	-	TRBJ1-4	TGTGCCAGCAGTCCCTTGCGGGGGCAGATGGAAAAACTGTTTTTT	CASSPLRGQMEKLFF
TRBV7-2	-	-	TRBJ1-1	TGTGCCAGCAGCTACTACCTGGACAGTGAAGCTTTCTTT	CASSYYLDSEAFF
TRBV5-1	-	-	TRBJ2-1	TGCGCCAGCAGCTTGCTCAATGAGCAGTTCTTC	CASSLLNEQFF
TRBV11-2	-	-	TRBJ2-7	TGTGCCAGCAGCTTACTCCCCAGGGCCTACGAGCAGTACTTC	CASSLLPRAYEQYF
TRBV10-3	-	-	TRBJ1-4	TGTGCCATCAGTGAGTGGAGGGATGAAAAACTGTTTTTT	CAISEWRDEKLFF
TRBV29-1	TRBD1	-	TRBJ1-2	TGCAGCGGCTCGGACAGGTTAGATGGCTACACCTTC	CSGSDRLDGYTF
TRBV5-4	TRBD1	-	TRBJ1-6	TGTGCCAGCAGCTCAGAAAAGACAGGGACCAATTCACCCCTCCACTTT	CASSSEKTGTNSPLHF
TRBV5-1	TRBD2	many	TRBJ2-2	TGCGCCAGCAGCCAAGACCCTAGCGGGGGATACACCGGGGAGCTGTTTTTT	CASSQDPSGGYTGELFF